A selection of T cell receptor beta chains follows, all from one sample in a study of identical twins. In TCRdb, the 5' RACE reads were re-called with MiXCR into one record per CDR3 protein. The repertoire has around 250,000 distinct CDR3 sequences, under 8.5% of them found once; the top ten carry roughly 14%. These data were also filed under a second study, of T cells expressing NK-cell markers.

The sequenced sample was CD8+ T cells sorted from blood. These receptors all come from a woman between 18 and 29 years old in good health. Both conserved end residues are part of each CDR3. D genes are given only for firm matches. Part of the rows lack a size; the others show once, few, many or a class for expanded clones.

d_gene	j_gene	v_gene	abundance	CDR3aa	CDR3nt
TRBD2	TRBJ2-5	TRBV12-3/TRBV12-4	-	CASSLQAGIETQYF	TGTGCCAGCAGCCTCCAAGCGGGAATAGAGACCCAGTACTTC
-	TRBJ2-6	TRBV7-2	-	CASSLPPYSGANVLTF	TGTGCCAGCAGCTTACCCCCCTACTCTGGGGCCAACGTCCTGACTTTC
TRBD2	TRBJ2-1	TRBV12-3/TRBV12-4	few	CASSFGAGGLDNEQFF	TGTGCCAGCAGTTTCGGGGCGGGAGGGCTCGACAATGAGCAGTTCTTC
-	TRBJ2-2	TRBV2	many	CASRNTGLGSANTGELFF	TGTGCCAGCAGGAATACTGGGCTGGGGTCCGCGAACACCGGGGAGCTGTTTTTT
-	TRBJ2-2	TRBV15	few	CATSRDWGVTGELFF	TGTGCCACCAGCAGAGATTGGGGGGTCACCGGGGAGCTGTTTTTT
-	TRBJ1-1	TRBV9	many	CASSAQKGGGSVAEAFF	TGTGCCAGCAGCGCCCAAAAGGGGGGGGGCTCAGTGGCTGAAGCTTTCTTT
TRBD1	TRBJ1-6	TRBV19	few	CASSMVGDRATRLHF	TGTGCCAGTAGTATGGTTGGGGACAGGGCTACCAGACTCCACTTT
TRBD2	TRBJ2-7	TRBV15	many	CATSSSGSPYEQYF	TGTGCCACCAGCAGTAGCGGGAGTCCCTACGAGCAGTACTTC
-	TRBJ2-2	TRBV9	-	CASSVEAGTGELFF	TGTGCCAGCAGCGTAGAAGCCGGCACCGGGGAGCTGTTTTTT
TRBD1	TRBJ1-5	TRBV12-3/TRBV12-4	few	CASSPDPGTGDNQPQHF	TGTGCCAGCAGCCCCGATCCCGGGACAGGGGACAATCAGCCCCAGCATTTT
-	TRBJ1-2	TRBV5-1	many	CASSLGQGNGYTF	TGCGCCAGCAGCTTGGGGCAGGGAAATGGCTACACCTTC
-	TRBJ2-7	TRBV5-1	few	CASSGGRAEQYF	TGCGCCAGCAGCGGCGGCAGGGCCGAGCAGTACTTC
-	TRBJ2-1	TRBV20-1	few	CSANPNSLEGAGHEQFF	TGCAGTGCTAACCCGAATTCGTTGGAGGGAGCAGGCCATGAGCAGTTCTTC
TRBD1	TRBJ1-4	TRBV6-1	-	CASSESGTGLANEKLFF	TGTGCCAGCAGTGAAAGTGGGACAGGGCTGGCTAATGAAAAACTGTTTTTT
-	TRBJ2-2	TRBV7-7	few	CASSLSVGSPAGELFF	TGTGCCAGCAGCTTGTCTGTAGGAAGCCCCGCCGGGGAGCTGTTTTTT
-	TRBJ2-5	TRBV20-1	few	CSARPLTVRTPGRETQYF	TGCAGTGCTCGACCCTTAACGGTCCGGACCCCAGGGCGAGAGACCCAGTACTTC
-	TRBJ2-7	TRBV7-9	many	CASSSAAGINSYEQYF	TGTGCCAGCAGCTCAGCAGCAGGGATTAACTCCTACGAGCAGTACTTC
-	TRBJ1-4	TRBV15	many	CATSRPSTPTNEKLFF	TGTGCCACCAGCAGACCCAGCACCCCAACTAATGAAAAACTGTTTTTT
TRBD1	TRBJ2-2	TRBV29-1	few	CSALGQGRWTGELFF	TGCAGCGCGCTGGGACAGGGGAGGTGGACCGGGGAGCTGTTTTTT
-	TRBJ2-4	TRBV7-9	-	CASSGGLAKNIQYF	TGTGCCAGCAGCGGAGGACTAGCCAAAAACATTCAGTACTTC